One and the same sample provided the 19 T cell receptor beta chains below, sequenced in a study of T cell responses to AZD1222 COVID-19 vaccine. Repertoires were generated with immunoSEQ multiplex PCR, while TCRdb's copy carries only in-frame clones and drops some. The sample lists under 120,000 clones, approximately 96% occurring once. The sequenced sample was peripheral blood, obtained on day 0 of AZD1222 vaccination. These receptors were collected from an adult in good health.

The J gene is TRBJ1-1, the V gene TRBV21-1. TRBV21-1 is a pseudogene segment. The CDR3 is made up of 17 amino acids. CDR3: CASSKGILGELNTEAFF. CDR3 sequence (DNA): TGTGCCAGCAGCAAAGGGATATTAGGAGAATTGAACACTGAAGCTTTCTTT.

The CDR3 DNA follows: TGCGCCAGCAGCTTGGACAGGGGGTACCTTGGCTACACCTTC. Amino acids: CASSLDRGYLGYTF. The chain employs TRBV5-1 and TRBJ1-2; 8 bases align to TRBD1. The CDR3 runs to 14 residues. CDR1 is SGHRS and CDR2 is YFSETQ in the germline V gene. Trimming cost V 0 bases and J 7 bases; bases outside gene matches: 5. Using reference TRBV5-1 and TRBJ1-2 for the parts outside the CDR3, the full variable domain is KAGVTQTPRYLIKTRGQQVTLSCSPISGHRSVSWYQQTPGQGLQFLFEYFSETQRNKGNFPGRFSGRQFSNSRSEMNVSTLELGDSALYLCASSLDRGYLGYTFGSGTRLTVV.

This chain joins TRBV29-1 and TRBJ1-5, with 7 bases lining up with TRBD1. Unmatched junction bases numbered 9, after V lost 2 bases and J lost 5 bases. The CDR3 consists of 15 residues. Germline V gene sequence: CDR1 SQVTM, CDR2 ANQGSEA. The CDR3 protein is CSVERRGGTHQPQHF. The CDR3, as DNA: TGCAGCGTTGAACGCAGGGGGGGTACCCATCAGCCCCAGCATTTT.

This chain joins TRBV4-1 and TRBJ1-1; 10 nucleotides agree with TRBD1. The CDR3 has 17 residues. The V gene end was trimmed by 4 bases and the J gene end by 4 bases; junction bases not matched to a gene: 12. In germline, CDR1 is MGHRA, CDR2 YSYEKL. CDR3 amino acids: CASSRLTGGVGSTEAFF. The CDR3 DNA is TGCGCCAGCAGCCGGCTGACAGGGGGCGTGGGGAGCACTGAAGCTTTCTTT.

The chain carries TRBV4-2 and TRBJ2-1; D remains ambiguous. V shed 4 bases and J shed 6 bases, with 16 bases lying between them. The CDR3 is 15 residues long. Germline values: CDR1 LGHNA, CDR2 YNFKEQ. This chain's CDR3 is CASSLLGSAGNEQFF. The CDR3 nucleotides read TGTGCCAGCAGCCTACTGGGCAGCGCAGGCAATGAGCAGTTCTTC.

CDR3 protein: CASSYSRQGTDTQYF. CDR3 DNA: TGTGCCAGCAGTTACTCTCGACAGGGGACAGATACGCAGTATTTT. This chain uses TRBV6-5 with TRBJ2-3; 8 nucleotides match TRBD1. After removal of 0 bases from V and 3 bases from J, the junction contained 2 bases not matched to a gene. This CDR3 spans 15 amino acids. Germline values: CDR1 MNHEY, CDR2 SVGAGI.

This chain links TRBV5-1 with TRBJ2-2; 8 bases match TRBD2. Per germline, CDR1 SGHRS and CDR2 YFSETQ. The CDR3 covers 18 residues. V was clipped by 0 bases and J by 0 bases; unmatched bases: 7. The CDR3 spells CASSLDASGGANTGELFF. As DNA, the CDR3 is TGCGCCAGCAGCTTGGACGCCAGCGGGGGTGCGAACACCGGGGAGCTGTTTTTT.

The V gene is TRBV7-2, the J gene TRBJ2-5, with no clear D. The germline V gene encodes CDR1 SGHTA and CDR2 FQGNSA. The CDR3 sequence is 12 residues long. V was clipped by 0 bases and J by 5 bases, with 4 bases between them. DNA for the CDR3: TGTGCCAGCAGCTTAGCGACTGAGACCCAGTACTTC. Its protein is CASSLATETQYF.

J is TRBJ1-2 and V is TRBV19; 7 nucleotides align to TRBD1. There are 16 residues in the CDR3. Germline V lookup: CDR1 LNHDA, CDR2 SQIVND (reference sequence). The V segment lost 4 bases and the J segment 7 bases; nucleotides outside the gene matches: 15. CDR3 DNA sequence: TGTGCCAGTAGTACGGACAGGTCCCATCTGAGCTTTGGCTACACCTTC. It translates to CASSTDRSHLSFGYTF.

The chain links TRBV5-1 to TRBJ2-1; D is perhaps TRBD1 (6 bases). Germline CDR1 is SGHRS and CDR2 is YFSETQ. Trimming removed 0 bases from V and 8 bases from J, with 15 bases in between. CDR3 size: 15 residues. Written as DNA, the CDR3 is TGCGCCAGCAGCTTGGAGTCTCTGGGGGCGGATGAGCAGTTCTTC. Protein sequence: CASSLESLGADEQFF.

This sequence joins TRBV7-6 and TRBJ1-2; TRBD1 is a possible D gene (6 bases). This CDR3 has 15 amino acids. Germline CDR1 reads SGHVS; CDR2 reads FNYEAQ. V lost 1 base to trimming and J lost 5 bases, with 14 bases between them. The CDR3 protein is CASSLDVGGQYGYTF. The DNA for the CDR3 is TGTGCCAGCAGCTTAGACGTAGGGGGTCAATATGGCTACACCTTC. The full variable domain, completed using reference TRBV7-6 and TRBJ1-2, is GAGVSQSPRYKVTKRGQDVALRCDPISGHVSLYWYRQALGQGPEFLTYFNYEAQQDKSGLPNDRFSAERPEGSISTLTIQRTEQRDSAMYRCASSLDVGGQYGYTFGSGTRLTVV.

V is TRBV7-2 and J is TRBJ2-7; 7 bases are shared with TRBD1. Germline CDR1 SGHTA, CDR2 FQGNSA. V was clipped by 1 base and J by 1 base; unmatched bases: 4. The CDR3 runs to 15 residues. As DNA, the CDR3 is TGTGCCAGCAGCTTAGGGGACAGAAGGTCCTACGAGCAGTACTTC. Residues: CASSLGDRRSYEQYF. The whole variable domain, remainder taken from reference TRBV7-2 and TRBJ2-7, is GAGVSQSPSNKVTEKGKDVELRCDPISGHTALYWYRQSLGQGLEFLIYFQGNSAPDKSGLPSDRFSAERTGGSVSTLTIQRTQQEDSAVYLCASSLGDRRSYEQYFGPGTRLTVT.

This chain links TRBV9 with TRBJ1-2; TRBD1 agrees at 7 bases. CDR1 and CDR2 from the germline V gene are SGDLS and YYNGEE. Trimming removed 3 bases from V and 8 bases from J; junction bases left unmatched: 4. The length of the CDR3 is 12 residues. The CDR3 nucleotides read TGTGCCAGCAGCGGAGGGGGCACAGGCTACACCTTC. Translated, it gives CASSGGGTGYTF.

This rearrangement joins TRBV19 to TRBJ1-6; 8 bases are a match to TRBD1. Germline CDR1 is LNHDA and CDR2 is SQIVND (reference sequence). V lost 5 bases, J lost 5 bases, and 2 bases stayed unmatched. The CDR3 runs 14 residues. DNA of the CDR3: TGTGCCAGTAGTTGGGGACAGGATAATTCACCCCTCCACTTT. Translating it yields CASSWGQDNSPLHF.

The V gene is TRBV13, the J gene TRBJ1-1, with D hard to call. Germline V gene sequence: CDR1 PRHDT, CDR2 FYEKMQ (reference sequence). This CDR3 is 16 amino acids long. V lost 4 bases, J lost 1 base, and 16 bases lay in between. The CDR3 DNA is TGTGCCAGCAGCTCAGGCTACGGAAATAGGAACACTGAAGCTTTCTTT. Translation gives CASSSGYGNRNTEAFF.

CDR3 protein: CASSFALHRDQGYEQYF. The CDR3 region has the DNA TGTGCCAGCAGCTTCGCCCTACATCGAGACCAAGGGTACGAGCAGTACTTC. The rearrangement links TRBV7-9 to TRBJ2-7; unclear D gene. The CDR3 has 17 amino acids. V gave up 3 bases and J gave up 4 bases, with 22 bases separating them. Germline CDR1 SEHNR, CDR2 FQNEAQ (reference sequence).

The chain couples TRBV4-2 to TRBJ1-2; the D gene is possibly TRBD1 (5 bases). V was pared by 2 bases and J by 4 bases, with 14 bases between. The germline V gene has CDR1 LGHNA and CDR2 YNFKEQ. This CDR3 region has 15 residues. The DNA for the CDR3 is TGTGCCAGCAGCCAACCCCCCGAGGGGCCCTATGGCTACACCTTC. Amino acids: CASSQPPEGPYGYTF.

This chain uses TRBV2 with TRBJ1-5; 7 nucleotides align to TRBD1. In germline, CDR1 is SNHLY, CDR2 FYNNEI. Unmatched junction bases numbered 8, after V lost 5 bases and J lost 7 bases. This CDR3 region has 14 residues. CDR3 amino acids: CASSLSTGMQPQHF. DNA for the CDR3: TGTGCCAGCAGTCTTTCGACAGGGATGCAGCCCCAGCATTTT.

V usage is TRBV5-8 and J usage is TRBJ2-5; TRBD1 aligns across 10 bases. V lost 0 bases to trimming and J lost 2 bases; unmatched junction nucleotides: 4. The germline gives CDR1 SGHTS, CDR2 YDEGEE. The CDR3 length is 16 residues. CDR3 loop: CASSLGGTGAQETQYF. CDR3 DNA sequence: TGTGCCAGCAGCTTGGGGGGGACAGGGGCTCAAGAGACCCAGTACTTC.